These T cell receptor beta chains were read from a single sample in a study of identifying expanded T cells in peripheral blood. Data came from immunoSEQ multiplex PCR; TCRdb stores just in-frame clones and leaves some out. Seen here are about 80,000 clones, 65% to 85% observed once, and the top ten hold around a fifth. Specimen: blood. The source is a person aged 18 to 70 in good health. Each CDR3 is given with its conserved first and last residue. The D gene is left open where the match is weak. Size is omitted from some rows. Given values are once, few, many or a class for expanded clones.

D	size	V	J	CDR3	DNA
NA	NA	TRBV30	TRBJ2-3	CAWIGGNTDTQYF	TGTGCCTGGATCGGCGGGAACACAGATACGCAGTATTTT
TRBD2	NA	TRBV7-2	TRBJ2-2	CASSLVSSGSPGELFF	TGTGCCAGCAGCTTAGTCTCTAGCGGGAGCCCCGGGGAGCTGTTTTTT
TRBD1	NA	TRBV27	TRBJ1-2	CASSLSGTGGNYGYTF	TGTGCCAGCAGTTTATCGGGTACAGGGGGCAACTATGGCTACACCTTC
NA	NA	TRBV4-3	TRBJ1-2	CASSQVFGEDYGYTF	TGCGCCAGCAGCCAAGTCTTTGGCGAGGACTATGGCTACACCTTC
NA	NA	TRBV5-1	TRBJ1-6	CASSLDGADNSPLHF	TGCGCCAGCAGCTTGGATGGCGCCGATAATTCACCCCTCCACTTT
NA	NA	TRBV19	TRBJ1-5	CASIPRADFNQPQHF	TGTGCCAGTATCCCCAGGGCAGACTTCAATCAGCCCCAGCATTTT
NA	NA	TRBV5-6	TRBJ2-7	CASSYGYGSSSYEQYF	TGTGCCAGCAGCTATGGGTACGGGTCGTCGTCCTACGAGCAGTACTTC
NA	NA	TRBV10-3	TRBJ2-7	CAIRPDGYSYEQYF	TGTGCCATCAGGCCGGACGGGTACTCCTACGAGCAGTACTTC
TRBD2	NA	TRBV7-9	TRBJ2-3	CASSLVGTSGMPSTDTQYF	TGTGCCAGCAGCTTAGTCGGGACTAGCGGGATGCCTAGCACAGATACGCAGTATTTT
NA	NA	TRBV7-8	TRBJ1-1	CASSLDLMNTEAFF	TGTGCCAGCAGCTTAGACTTAATGAACACTGAAGCTTTCTTT
NA	NA	TRBV11-1	TRBJ2-3	CASSPQLGTDTQYF	TGTGCCAGCAGCCCCCAACTCGGCACAGATACGCAGTATTTT
TRBD2	NA	TRBV19	TRBJ2-7	CASSIGPTSGSGHEQYF	TGTGCCAGTAGTATCGGACCGACTAGCGGGAGCGGGCACGAGCAGTACTTC
TRBD2	NA	TRBV5-5	TRBJ2-7	CASTGLAAAWEQYF	TGTGCCAGCACCGGACTAGCGGCAGCCTGGGAGCAGTACTTC
TRBD2	NA	TRBV4-1	TRBJ2-1	CASSPMLAGESNEQFF	TGCGCCAGCAGCCCGATGCTAGCGGGAGAGTCTAATGAGCAGTTCTTC
TRBD1	NA	TRBV6-5	TRBJ2-2	CASNRGQGSGELFF	TGTGCCAGCAACAGAGGACAGGGGAGCGGGGAGCTGTTTTTT
NA	NA	TRBV28	TRBJ1-1	CASSSGTTGNTEAFF	TGTGCCAGCAGTTCCGGTACAACTGGGAACACTGAAGCTTTCTTT
NA	NA	TRBV5-1	TRBJ2-1	CASSLPSMDEQFF	TGCGCCAGCAGCCTCCCGTCCATGGATGAGCAGTTCTTC
NA	few	TRBV7-6	TRBJ2-3	CASSLDGVTGSTQYF	TGTGCCAGCAGCTTAGACGGGGTTACTGGGAGTACGCAGTATTTT
NA	NA	TRBV19	TRBJ1-5	CASTDSGTPKNQPQHF	TGTGCCAGTACCGACTCCGGGACACCCAAAAATCAGCCCCAGCATTTT
NA	NA	TRBV5-1	TRBJ1-1	CASSLQDRGTEAFF	TGCGCCAGCAGCTTGCAGGATCGTGGCACTGAAGCTTTCTTT
TRBD2	NA	TRBV19	TRBJ2-3	CASSEISGRQTDTQYF	TGTGCCAGTAGTGAAATTAGCGGGAGACAAACAGATACGCAGTATTTT
NA	NA	TRBV11-2	TRBJ2-1	CASSLTGVQFF	TGTGCCAGCAGCTTGACGGGAGTGCAGTTCTTC
NA	NA	TRBV10-3	TRBJ2-1	CATGRGAPRYNEQFF	TGTGCCACCGGTAGAGGGGCCCCCCGTTACAATGAGCAGTTCTTC
NA	once	TRBV11-2	TRBJ1-1	CASSPLSVNTEAFF	TGTGCCAGCAGCCCCTTATCGGTGAACACTGAAGCTTTCTTT
NA	NA	TRBV19	TRBJ1-5	CASSMGRLSNQPQHF	TGTGCCAGTAGTATGGGACGTCTAAGCAATCAGCCCCAGCATTTT
NA	NA	TRBV7-3	TRBJ2-1	CASSLMVGDEQFF	TGTGCCAGCAGCTTAATGGTGGGGGATGAGCAGTTCTTC
NA	few	TRBV6-6	TRBJ1-1	CASSARTVNTEAFF	TGTGCCAGCAGTGCCAGGACAGTGAACACTGAAGCTTTCTTT
NA	NA	TRBV2	TRBJ2-1	CASLYRELDNEQFF	TGTGCCAGCCTATACAGGGAATTAGACAATGAGCAGTTCTTC